This T cell receptor beta chain was found in a study of T-cell memory formation after mild COVID-19. About the research overall: TCR clusters were mostly confined to one donor each.

There are 16 residues in the CDR3. V shed 4 bases and J 6 bases; nucleotides not matched to a gene: 9. Per the germline V gene, CDR1 is KGHDR and CDR2 is SFDVKD. This clonotype was seen a handful of times. cDNA libraries for TCR alpha and TCR beta, carrying sample barcodes and UMIs, came from 5'RACE with constant-segment primers. TCRdb independently ran MiXCR on the 5' RACE reads; one entry per CDR3 protein. This sample has around 200,000 distinct CDR3 sequences, with approximately 17% found just once. The sequencing input was PBMCs or a T cell subset sorted from them (not recorded which). This sequence originates from a man between 18 and 35 years old who had mild COVID-19 (a few samples of this study predate the infection). Cell type and time point are not known. This rearrangement joins TRBV24-1 to TRBJ1-5; 9 bases align to TRBD1. The CDR3 bases are TGTGCCACCAGTGACTCCGGGACAGGGTCTAGTCAGCCCCAGCATTTT. This encodes CATSDSGTGSSQPQHF.